This T cell receptor beta chain was retrieved from a study of T cells after yellow fever vaccination. General observations from the study: Some clonotypes were seen in both the CD4 and the CD8 compartments. These made up a small share and likely arose from convergent recombination. Reappearing after the booster were most of the clones from primary vaccination (around 95% CD4, approximately 89% CD8).

The 5'RACE template-switching step produced TCR cDNA and added a universal primer site and UMIs. One entry per CDR3 protein, called by TCRdb with MiXCR from the 5' RACE reads. Among over 110,000 distinct CDR3 sequences listed, over 7% were seen once. This clonotype appeared many times. The antigen remains unidentified. This CDR3 spans 16 amino acids. V lost 1 base and J 7 bases, leaving 17 bases between the germline ends. Germline-derived CDR1 and CDR2 are LNHDA and SQIVND (reference sequence). This specimen consisted of CD4+ T cells sorted from PBMCs, obtained 5 days after the yellow fever booster vaccination. The origin of this receptor is a man between 25 and 39 years old who received the YFV17D yellow fever vaccine. The chain uses TRBV19 and TRBJ1-5; the D gene is possibly TRBD1 (6 bases). CDR3 loop: CASSIVRGAAEQPQHF. CDR3 nucleotide sequence: TGTGCCAGTAGTATAGTGCGGGGGGCGGCGGAACAGCCCCAGCATTTT.